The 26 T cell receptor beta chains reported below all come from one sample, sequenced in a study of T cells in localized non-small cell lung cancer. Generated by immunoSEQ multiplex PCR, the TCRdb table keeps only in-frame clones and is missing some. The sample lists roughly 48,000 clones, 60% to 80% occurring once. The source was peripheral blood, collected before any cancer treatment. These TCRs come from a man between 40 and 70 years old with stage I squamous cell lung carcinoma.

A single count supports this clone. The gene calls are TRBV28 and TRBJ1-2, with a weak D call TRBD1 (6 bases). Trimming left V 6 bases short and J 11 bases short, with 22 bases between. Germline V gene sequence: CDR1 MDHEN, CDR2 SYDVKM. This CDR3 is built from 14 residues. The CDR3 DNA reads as TGTGCCAGCAGCATGAGGGGGAGGAATAGACCATACACCTTC. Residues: CASSMRGRNRPYTF.

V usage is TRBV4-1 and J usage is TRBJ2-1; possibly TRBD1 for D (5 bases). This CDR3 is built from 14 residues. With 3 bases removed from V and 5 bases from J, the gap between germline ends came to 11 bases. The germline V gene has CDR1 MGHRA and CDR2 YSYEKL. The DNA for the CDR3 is TGCGCCAGCAGCCAGTATATAGGGGACAATGAGCAGTTCTTC. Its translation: CASSQYIGDNEQFF.

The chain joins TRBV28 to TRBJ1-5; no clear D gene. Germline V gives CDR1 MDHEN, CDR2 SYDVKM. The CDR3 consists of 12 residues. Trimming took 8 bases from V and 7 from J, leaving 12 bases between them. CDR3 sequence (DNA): TGTGCCAGCGGTCGGGGTTGGCAGCCCCAGCATTTT. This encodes CASGRGWQPQHF.

In DNA form, the CDR3 reads TGTGCCAGCAGCCCCGTAACAGGGAAGATTGCTGGAAACACCATATATTTT. This sequence encodes CASSPVTGKIAGNTIYF. J is TRBJ1-3 and V is TRBV7-9; tentatively, D is TRBD1 (6 bases). Trimming stripped 5 bases from V and 2 bases from J, with 19 bases between. The CDR3 is 17 residues long. Germline V lookup: CDR1 SEHNR, CDR2 FQNEAQ (reference sequence).

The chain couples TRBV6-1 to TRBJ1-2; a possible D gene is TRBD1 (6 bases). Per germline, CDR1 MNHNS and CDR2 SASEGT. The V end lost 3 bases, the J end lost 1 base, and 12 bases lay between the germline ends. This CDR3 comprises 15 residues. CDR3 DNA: TGTGCCAGCAGTGACGGACAGCTCATTAACTATGGCTACACCTTC. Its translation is CASSDGQLINYGYTF.

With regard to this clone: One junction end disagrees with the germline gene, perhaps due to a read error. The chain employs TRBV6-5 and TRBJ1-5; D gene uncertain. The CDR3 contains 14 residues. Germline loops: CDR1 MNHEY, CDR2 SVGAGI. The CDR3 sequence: CASSDSGSRQPQHF. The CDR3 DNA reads TGTGCCAGCAGTGACTCCGGGAGTAGACAGCCCCAGCATTTT.

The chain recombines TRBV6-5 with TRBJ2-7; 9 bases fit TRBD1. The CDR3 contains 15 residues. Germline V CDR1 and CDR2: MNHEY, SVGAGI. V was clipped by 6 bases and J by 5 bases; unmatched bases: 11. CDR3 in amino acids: CASRRPGQGRDEQYF. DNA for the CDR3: TGTGCCAGCAGACGACCGGGACAGGGCCGCGACGAGCAGTACTTC.

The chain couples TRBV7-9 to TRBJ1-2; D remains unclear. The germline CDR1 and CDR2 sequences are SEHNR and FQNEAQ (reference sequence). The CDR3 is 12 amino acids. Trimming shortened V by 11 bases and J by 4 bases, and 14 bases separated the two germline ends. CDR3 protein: CAPRVLGYGYTF. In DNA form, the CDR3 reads TGTGCCCCTAGGGTTTTGGGCTATGGCTACACCTTC.

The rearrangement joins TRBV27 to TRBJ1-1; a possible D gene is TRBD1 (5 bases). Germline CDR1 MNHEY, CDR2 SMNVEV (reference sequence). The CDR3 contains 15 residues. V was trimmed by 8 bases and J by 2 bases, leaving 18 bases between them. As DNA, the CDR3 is TGTGCCAGCTCTCGGGACGCATATGACAACACTGAAGCTTTCTTT. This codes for CASSRDAYDNTEAFF.

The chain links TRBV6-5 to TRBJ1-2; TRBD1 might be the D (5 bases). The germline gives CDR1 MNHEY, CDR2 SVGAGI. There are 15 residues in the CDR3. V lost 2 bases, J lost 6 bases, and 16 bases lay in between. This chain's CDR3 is CASSYGHYDHHGYTF. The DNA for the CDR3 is TGTGCCAGCAGTTACGGACACTACGACCACCATGGCTACACCTTC.

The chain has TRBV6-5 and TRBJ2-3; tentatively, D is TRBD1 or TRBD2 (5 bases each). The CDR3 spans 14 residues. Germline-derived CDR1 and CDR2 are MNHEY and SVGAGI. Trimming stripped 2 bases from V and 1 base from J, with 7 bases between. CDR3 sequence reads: CASSYMGGTDTQYF. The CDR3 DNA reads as TGTGCCAGCAGTTACATGGGGGGCACAGATACGCAGTATTTT.

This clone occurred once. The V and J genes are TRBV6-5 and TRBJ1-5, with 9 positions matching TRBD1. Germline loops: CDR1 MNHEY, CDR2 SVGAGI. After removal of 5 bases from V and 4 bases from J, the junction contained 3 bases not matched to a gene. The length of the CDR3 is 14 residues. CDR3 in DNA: TGTGCCAGCAGTATTGGACAGGGGAATCAGCCCCAGCATTTT. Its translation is CASSIGQGNQPQHF.

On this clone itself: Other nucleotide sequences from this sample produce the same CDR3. The CDR3 nucleotides read TGTGCCAGCAGCCAATCGACACGAACTGAAGCTTTCTTT. This codes for CASSQSTRTEAFF. The chain links TRBV14 to TRBJ1-1; D not certain. The germline CDR1 and CDR2 sequences are SGHDN and FVKESK. Trimming pared 2 bases from V and 5 bases from J, leaving 9 bases between. The CDR3 spans 13 residues.

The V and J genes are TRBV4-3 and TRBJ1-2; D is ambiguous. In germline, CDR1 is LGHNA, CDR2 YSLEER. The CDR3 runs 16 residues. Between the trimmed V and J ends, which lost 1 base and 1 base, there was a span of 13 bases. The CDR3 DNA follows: TGCGCCAGCAGCCAAGCAGGACCGACCCTTAACTATGGCTACACCTTC. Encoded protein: CASSQAGPTLNYGYTF.

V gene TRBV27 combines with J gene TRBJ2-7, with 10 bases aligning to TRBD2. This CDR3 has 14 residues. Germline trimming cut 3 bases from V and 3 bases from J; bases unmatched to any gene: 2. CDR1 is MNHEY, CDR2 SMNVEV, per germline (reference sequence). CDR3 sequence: CASSLERGGYEQYF. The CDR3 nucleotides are TGTGCCAGCAGTTTGGAGCGGGGGGGCTACGAGCAGTACTTC.

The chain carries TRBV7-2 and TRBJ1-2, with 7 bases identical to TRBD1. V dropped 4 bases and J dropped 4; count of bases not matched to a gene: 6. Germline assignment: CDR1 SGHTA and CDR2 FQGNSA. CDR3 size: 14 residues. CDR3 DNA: TGTGCCAGCAGCTCCGGACAGGCCTTCTATGGCTACACCTTC. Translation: CASSSGQAFYGYTF.

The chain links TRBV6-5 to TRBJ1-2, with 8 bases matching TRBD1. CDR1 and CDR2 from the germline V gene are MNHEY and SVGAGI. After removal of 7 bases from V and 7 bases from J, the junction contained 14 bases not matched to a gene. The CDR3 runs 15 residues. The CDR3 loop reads CASTPTSGGESGYTF. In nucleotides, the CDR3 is TGTGCCAGCACTCCCACTTCAGGGGGCGAAAGTGGCTACACCTTC.

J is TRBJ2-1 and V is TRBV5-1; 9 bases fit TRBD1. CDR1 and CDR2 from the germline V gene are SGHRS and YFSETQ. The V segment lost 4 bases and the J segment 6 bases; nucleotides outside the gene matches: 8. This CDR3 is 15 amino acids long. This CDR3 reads CASSLRTGEGNEQFF. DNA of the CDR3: TGCGCCAGCAGCCTCCGGACAGGGGAGGGCAATGAGCAGTTCTTC. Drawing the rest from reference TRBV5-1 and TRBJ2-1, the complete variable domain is KAGVTQTPRYLIKTRGQQVTLSCSPISGHRSVSWYQQTPGQGLQFLFEYFSETQRNKGNFPGRFSGRQFSNSRSEMNVSTLELGDSALYLCASSLRTGEGNEQFFGPGTRLTVL.

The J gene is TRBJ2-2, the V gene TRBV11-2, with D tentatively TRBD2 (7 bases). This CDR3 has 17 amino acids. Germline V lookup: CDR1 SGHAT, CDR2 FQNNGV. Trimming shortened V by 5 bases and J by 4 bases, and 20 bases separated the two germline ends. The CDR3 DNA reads TGTGCCAGCAGCCCCCCACAGTGGGGGGGCAGCACCGGGGAGCTGTTTTTT. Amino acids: CASSPPQWGGSTGELFF.

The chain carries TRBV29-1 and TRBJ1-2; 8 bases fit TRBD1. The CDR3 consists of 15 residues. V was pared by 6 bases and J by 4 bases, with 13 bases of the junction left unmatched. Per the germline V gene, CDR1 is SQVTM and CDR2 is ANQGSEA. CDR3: CSVERSGQGGYGYTF. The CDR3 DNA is TGCAGCGTCGAAAGAAGCGGACAGGGCGGCTATGGCTACACCTTC.

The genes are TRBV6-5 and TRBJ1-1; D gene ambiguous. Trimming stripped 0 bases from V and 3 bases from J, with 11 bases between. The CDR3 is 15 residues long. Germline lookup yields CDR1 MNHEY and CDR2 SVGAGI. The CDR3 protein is CASSYSRVWDTEAFF. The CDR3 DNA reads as TGTGCCAGCAGTTACTCGAGGGTCTGGGACACTGAAGCTTTCTTT.

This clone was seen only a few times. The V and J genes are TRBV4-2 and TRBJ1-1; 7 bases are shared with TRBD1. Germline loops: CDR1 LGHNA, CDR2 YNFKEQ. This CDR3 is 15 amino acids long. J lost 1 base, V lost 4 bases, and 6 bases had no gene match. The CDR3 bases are TGTGCCAGCAGCCGGATCGGGACAGAGAACACTGAAGCTTTCTTT. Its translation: CASSRIGTENTEAFF.

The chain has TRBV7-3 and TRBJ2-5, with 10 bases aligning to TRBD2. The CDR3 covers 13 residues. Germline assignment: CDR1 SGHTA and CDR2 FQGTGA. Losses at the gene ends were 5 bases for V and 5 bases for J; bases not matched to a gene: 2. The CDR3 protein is CASSLSGGETQYF. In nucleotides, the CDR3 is TGTGCCAGCAGCCTTAGCGGGGGGGAGACCCAGTACTTC.

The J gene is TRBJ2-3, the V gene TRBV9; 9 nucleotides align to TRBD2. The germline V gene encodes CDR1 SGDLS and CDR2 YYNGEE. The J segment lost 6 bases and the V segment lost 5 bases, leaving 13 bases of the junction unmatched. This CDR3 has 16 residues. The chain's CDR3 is CASSGEVRGGPDTQYF. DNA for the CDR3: TGTGCCAGCAGTGGGGAGGTGCGGGGGGGCCCGGATACGCAGTATTTT.

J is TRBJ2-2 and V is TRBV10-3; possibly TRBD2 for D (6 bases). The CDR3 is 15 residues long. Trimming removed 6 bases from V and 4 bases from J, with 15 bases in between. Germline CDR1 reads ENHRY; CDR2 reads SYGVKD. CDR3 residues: CAISRSGTFTGELFF. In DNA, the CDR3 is TGTGCCATCAGCCGATCCGGGACTTTCACCGGGGAGCTGTTTTTT.

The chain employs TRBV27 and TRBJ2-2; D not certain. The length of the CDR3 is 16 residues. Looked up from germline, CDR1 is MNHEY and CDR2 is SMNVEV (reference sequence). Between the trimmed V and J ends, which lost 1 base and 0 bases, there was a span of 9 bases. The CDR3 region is CASSLFAGSNTGELFF. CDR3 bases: TGTGCCAGCAGTTTATTTGCCGGGTCGAACACCGGGGAGCTGTTTTTT.